This passage covers 13 T cell receptor beta chains from one sample sequenced in a study of metastatic and nonmetastatic thyroid tumors. Patients underwent thyroid surgery, and none had received any treatment before it. TCRdb reanalyzed the PCR reads with MiXCR. The sample lists roughly 15,000 clones, less than 25% occurring once. Source material: adjacent normal tissue. These receptors all stem from a female donor with papillary thyroid cancer or a benign thyroid nodule (not recorded which). Some clones in this sample may be carry-over from other donors' samples.

This clone was detected a few times. The chain recombines TRBV10-1 with TRBJ2-3; a weak D match, TRBD2 (6 bases). The V end lost 5 bases, the J end lost 2 bases, and 14 bases lay between the germline ends. Germline V gene lookup returns CDR1 WNHNN and CDR2 SYGVQD (reference sequence). This CDR3 is 15 amino acids long. CDR3 DNA sequence: TGCGCCAGCAGTTATAGCGGAGCTATCACAGATACGCAGTATTTT. Encoded protein: CASSYSGAITDTQYF.

This clone was seen at least ten times. The chain recombines TRBV14 with TRBJ2-7; D gene uncertain. In germline, CDR1 is SGHDN, CDR2 FVKESK. V lost 0 bases and J 4 bases, leaving 7 bases between the germline ends. The length of the CDR3 is 13 residues. Here the CDR3 reads CASSQDGVYEQYF. The CDR3 DNA follows: TGTGCCAGCAGCCAAGATGGGGTATACGAGCAGTACTTC.

This clone was detected many times. The V and J genes are TRBV2 and TRBJ2-5; a possible D gene is TRBD1 (6 bases). Between the trimmed V and J ends, which lost 7 bases and 3 bases, there was a span of 9 bases. Germline CDR1 reads SNHLY; CDR2 reads FYNNEI. This CDR3 spans 12 amino acids. CDR3 sequence (DNA): TGTGCCAGCAATTCAGGGGAAGAGACCCAGTACTTC. Translated: CASNSGEETQYF.

Comment on this clone: At one end the junction does not follow the germline gene, possibly because of a read error. The chain carries TRBV9 and TRBJ1-2, with D uncertain. This CDR3 contains 13 residues. Germline V lookup: CDR1 SGDLS, CDR2 YYNGEE. The CDR3 DNA follows: TGTGCCAGTAGCGTATACGGGTACTATGGCTACACCTTC. Its protein product is CASSVYGYYGYTF.

This clone was seen only a few times. The CDR3 DNA is TGTGCCAGCAGCTCTACTAGCGGGGTTTCCTACGAGCAGTACTTC. Translated, it gives CASSSTSGVSYEQYF. The chain employs TRBV2 and TRBJ2-7; 10 bases are shared with TRBD2. The V gene end was trimmed by 6 bases and the J gene end by 1 base; junction bases not matched to a gene: 6. The CDR3 consists of 15 residues. Germline CDR1 SNHLY, CDR2 FYNNEI.

The genes are TRBV2 and TRBJ2-1; D perhaps matches TRBD1 (6 bases). The germline V gene has CDR1 SNHLY and CDR2 FYNNEI. CDR3 length: 12 residues. Trimming took off 11 bases at V and 5 bases at J, with 13 bases between the two ends. CDR3 sequence reads: CAGWDINNEQFF. The CDR3 DNA sequence: TGTGCCGGCTGGGACATCAACAATGAGCAGTTCTTC.

This clone has only a few counts. This chain connects TRBV6-1 to TRBJ1-4, with D possibly matching TRBD1 (5 bases). V was cut by 7 bases and J by 0 bases, with 15 bases left in between. Germline lookup yields CDR1 MNHNS and CDR2 SASEGT. There are 16 residues in the CDR3. CDR3 in DNA: TGTGCCAGCATCCCACGTGGGGGTGCAACTAATGAAAAACTGTTTTTT. Translating it yields CASIPRGGATNEKLFF.

This clone was counted many times. V usage is TRBV5-1 and J usage is TRBJ2-3, with a tentative D call TRBD2 (5 bases). The CDR3 loop spans 16 amino acids. The V end was cut by 1 base, the J end by 0 bases, with 12 bases between. Germline V gives CDR1 SGHRS, CDR2 YFSETQ. The CDR3 DNA is TGCGCCAGCAGCTTGCTGTTCGGGGAGAGCACAGATACGCAGTATTTT. Translating gives CASSLLFGESTDTQYF.

This clone was recorded at least ten times. This sequence joins TRBV9 and TRBJ2-3; D is unresolved. With 2 bases removed from V and 4 bases from J, the gap between germline ends came to 8 bases. The CDR3 extends over 13 amino acids. The germline CDR1 and CDR2 sequences are SGDLS and YYNGEE. CDR3 nucleotides: TGTGCCAGCAGCGTGGGCGTGCCAGATACGCAGTATTTT. Translating gives CASSVGVPDTQYF.

The chain employs TRBV28 and TRBJ1-2; 12 bases fit TRBD1. The CDR3 is 16 amino acids. Germline V gene data show CDR1 as MDHEN and CDR2 as SYDVKM. Losses at the gene ends were 10 bases for V and 8 bases for J; bases not matched to a gene: 17. The CDR3 loop is CATKLPAGQGAGGYTF. In DNA form, the CDR3 reads TGTGCCACCAAGTTACCAGCGGGACAGGGGGCAGGGGGCTACACCTTC.

This sequence joins TRBV19 and TRBJ2-3, with 8 bases identical to TRBD1. This CDR3 comprises 13 residues. The germline CDR1 and CDR2 sequences are LNHDA and SQIVND (reference sequence). The J segment lost 5 bases and the V segment lost 8 bases, leaving 6 bases of the junction unmatched. The CDR3 reads CASSARGQDTQYF. The CDR3 nucleotides read TGTGCCAGTTCTGCCAGGGGGCAAGATACGCAGTATTTT.

This clone occurred a few times. The chain has TRBV20-1 and TRBJ1-5; the match to TRBD1 covers 10 bases. V shed 1 base and J 5 bases; nucleotides not matched to a gene: 8. Germline V gene data show CDR1 as DFQATT and CDR2 as SNEGSKA (reference sequence). This CDR3 is built from 16 residues. The CDR3 loop reads CSARVGDRGFDQPQHF. CDR3 nucleotide sequence: TGCAGTGCTAGAGTGGGGGACAGGGGTTTCGATCAGCCCCAGCATTTT.

Notes on this clone: The germline gene is not matched at one end of the junction; a read error may be the cause. Additional DNA sequences in this sample encode the identical CDR3. The rearrangement uses TRBV11-1 and TRBJ2-2, with a possible D match to TRBD1 (6 bases). The CDR3 totals 17 residues. The V gene's germline CDR1 is SGHAT and CDR2 FQDESV (reference sequence). The CDR3 spells CASSFSDRSLGPGELFF. The CDR3 DNA reads TGTGCCAGCAGCTTTTCAGACAGGTCCCTGGGTCCCGGGGAGTTGTTTTTT. Full variable domain (rest looked up from reference TRBV11-1 and TRBJ2-2): EAEVAQSPRYKITEKSQAVAFWCDPISGHATLYWYRQILGQGPELLVQFQDESVVDDSQLPKDRFSAERLKGVDSTLKIQPAELGDSAMYLCASSFSDRSLGPGELFFGEGSRLTVL.